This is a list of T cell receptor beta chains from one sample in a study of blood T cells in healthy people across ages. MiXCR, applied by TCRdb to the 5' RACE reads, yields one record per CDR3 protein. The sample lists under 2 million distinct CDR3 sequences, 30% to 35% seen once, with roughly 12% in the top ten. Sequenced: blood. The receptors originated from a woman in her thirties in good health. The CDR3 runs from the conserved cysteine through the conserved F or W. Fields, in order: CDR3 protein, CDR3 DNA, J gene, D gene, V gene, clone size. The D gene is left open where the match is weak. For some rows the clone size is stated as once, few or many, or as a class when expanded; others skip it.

CDR3aa: CSASSASKGGNTEAFF
CDR3nt: TGCAGTGCTAGTTCCGCATCGAAAGGAGGGAACACTGAAGCTTTCTTT
j_gene: TRBJ1-1
d_gene: .
v_gene: TRBV20-1
abundance: .

CDR3aa: CASSFFIGNQPQHF
CDR3nt: TGTGCCAGCAGTTTCTTTATTGGCAATCAGCCCCAGCATTTT
j_gene: TRBJ1-5
d_gene: .
v_gene: TRBV27
abundance: .

CDR3aa: CASSLYGKALEAFF
CDR3nt: TGTGCCAGCAGCTTATACGGTAAAGCACTGGAAGCTTTCTTT
j_gene: TRBJ1-1
d_gene: .
v_gene: TRBV7-9
abundance: .

CDR3aa: CASSTGTGSSYNEQFF
CDR3nt: TGTGCCAGCAGCACAGGGACGGGGAGCTCCTACAATGAGCAGTTCTTC
j_gene: TRBJ2-1
d_gene: .
v_gene: TRBV6-5
abundance: few

CDR3aa: CASSLVPGVYNEQFF
CDR3nt: TGTGCCAGCAGCTTAGTTCCAGGGGTGTACAATGAGCAGTTCTTC
j_gene: TRBJ2-1
d_gene: .
v_gene: TRBV7-9
abundance: .

CDR3aa: CASSQEGYTDTQYF
CDR3nt: TGCGCCAGCAGCCAAGAGGGCTACACAGATACGCAGTATTTT
j_gene: TRBJ2-3
d_gene: .
v_gene: TRBV4-1
abundance: many

CDR3aa: CATSRDMAGGGYGYTF
CDR3nt: TGTGCCACCAGCAGAGATATGGCAGGGGGCGGCTATGGCTACACCTTC
j_gene: TRBJ1-2
d_gene: TRBD1
v_gene: TRBV15
abundance: .

CDR3aa: CASSEARSVREAFF
CDR3nt: TGTGCCAGCAGTGAAGCCCGATCGGTAAGGGAAGCTTTCTTT
j_gene: TRBJ1-1
d_gene: .
v_gene: TRBV6-1
abundance: .

CDR3aa: CASSQIRQGEAFF
CDR3nt: TGTGCCAGCAGCCAAATCCGACAGGGTGAAGCTTTCTTT
j_gene: TRBJ1-1
d_gene: TRBD1
v_gene: TRBV7-9
abundance: .

CDR3aa: CASSLMRLAGESYEQYF
CDR3nt: TGTGCCAGCAGTTTAATGAGGCTAGCGGGAGAATCCTACGAGCAGTACTTC
j_gene: TRBJ2-7
d_gene: TRBD2
v_gene: TRBV12-3/TRBV12-4
abundance: few

CDR3aa: CASSFTAGRYEQYF
CDR3nt: TGTGCCAGCAGTTTTACTGCAGGGCGCTACGAGCAGTACTTC
j_gene: TRBJ2-7
d_gene: .
v_gene: TRBV28
abundance: few

CDR3aa: CASSGQDHYGYTF
CDR3nt: TGTGCCAGCAGTGGACAGGACCACTATGGCTACACCTTC
j_gene: TRBJ1-2
d_gene: TRBD1
v_gene: TRBV28
abundance: few

CDR3aa: CASKTGAHEQYF
CDR3nt: TGTGCCAGTAAGACAGGGGCCCACGAGCAGTACTTC
j_gene: TRBJ2-7
d_gene: TRBD1
v_gene: TRBV27
abundance: few

CDR3aa: CASSYPGHGELFF
CDR3nt: TGTGCCAGCAGTTATCCGGGACACGGGGAGCTGTTTTTT
j_gene: TRBJ2-2
d_gene: .
v_gene: TRBV3-1
abundance: .

CDR3aa: CASGTVGSDTQYF
CDR3nt: TGTGCCAGCGGGACTGTTGGTTCAGATACGCAGTATTTT
j_gene: TRBJ2-3
d_gene: .
v_gene: TRBV6-2/TRBV6-3
abundance: .

CDR3aa: CSASGEAYEQYF
CDR3nt: TGCAGTGCTAGCGGGGAGGCCTACGAGCAGTACTTC
j_gene: TRBJ2-7
d_gene: .
v_gene: TRBV20-1
abundance: few

CDR3aa: CASSQGPPRFEQYF
CDR3nt: TGCGCCAGCAGCCAGGGACCCCCGAGGTTCGAGCAGTACTTC
j_gene: TRBJ2-7
d_gene: .
v_gene: TRBV5-1
abundance: .

CDR3aa: CSAIRDSRYNEQFF
CDR3nt: TGCAGTGCAATCCGGGACTCGCGGTACAATGAGCAGTTCTTC
j_gene: TRBJ2-1
d_gene: .
v_gene: TRBV20-1
abundance: .

CDR3aa: CSALAGGRGDEQFF
CDR3nt: TGCAGTGCGCTAGCGGGGGGGCGTGGGGATGAGCAGTTCTTC
j_gene: TRBJ2-1
d_gene: TRBD2
v_gene: TRBV20-1
abundance: .

CDR3aa: CSATPGRRLNQPQHF
CDR3nt: TGCAGTGCTACCCCGGGGAGGCGTTTAAATCAGCCCCAGCATTTT
j_gene: TRBJ1-5
d_gene: .
v_gene: TRBV20-1
abundance: few

CDR3aa: CSARMRGLNQPQHF
CDR3nt: TGCAGTGCTAGAATGCGGGGACTGAATCAGCCCCAGCATTTT
j_gene: TRBJ1-5
d_gene: .
v_gene: TRBV20-1
abundance: .

CDR3aa: CSTYRDGYTF
CDR3nt: TGCAGTACATACCGGGATGGCTACACCTTC
j_gene: TRBJ1-2
d_gene: .
v_gene: TRBV20-1
abundance: .

CDR3aa: CASSFKEGTEAFF
CDR3nt: TGTGCCAGCAGCTTTAAAGAAGGTACTGAAGCTTTCTTT
j_gene: TRBJ1-1
d_gene: .
v_gene: TRBV7-2
abundance: .

CDR3aa: CASSQEPAQSSYEQYF
CDR3nt: TGCGCCAGCAGCCAAGAACCAGCGCAAAGCTCCTACGAGCAGTACTTC
j_gene: TRBJ2-7
d_gene: .
v_gene: TRBV4-1
abundance: .

CDR3aa: CATESGNQETQYF
CDR3nt: TGTGCCACCGAGAGCGGGAACCAAGAGACCCAGTACTTC
j_gene: TRBJ2-5
d_gene: TRBD2
v_gene: TRBV2
abundance: .

CDR3aa: CSGDRPNYGYTF
CDR3nt: TGCAGTGGCGACAGGCCTAACTATGGCTACACCTTC
j_gene: TRBJ1-2
d_gene: .
v_gene: TRBV20-1
abundance: few

CDR3aa: CASRKDTSSYEQYF
CDR3nt: TGTGCCAGCCGGAAGGACACCTCCTCCTACGAGCAGTACTTC
j_gene: TRBJ2-7
d_gene: .
v_gene: TRBV12-3/TRBV12-4
abundance: few

CDR3aa: CASSPTGTGEPQHF
CDR3nt: TGTGCCAGCAGTCCGACAGGGACCGGGGAGCCCCAGCATTTT
j_gene: TRBJ1-5
d_gene: TRBD1
v_gene: TRBV6-2/TRBV6-3
abundance: .

CDR3aa: CASRLTGDNSPLHF
CDR3nt: TGTGCCAGCAGACTGACAGGGGATAATTCACCCCTCCACTTT
j_gene: TRBJ1-6
d_gene: TRBD1
v_gene: TRBV6-2/TRBV6-3
abundance: few

CDR3aa: CSARTGLTGGQYNEQFF
CDR3nt: TGCAGTGCTAGAACGGGGTTAACGGGGGGACAGTACAATGAGCAGTTCTTC
j_gene: TRBJ2-1
d_gene: .
v_gene: TRBV20-1
abundance: .

CDR3aa: CASSQDLGQAYNEQFF
CDR3nt: TGCGCCAGCAGCCAAGACCTGGGACAGGCCTACAATGAGCAGTTCTTC
j_gene: TRBJ2-1
d_gene: TRBD1
v_gene: TRBV4-1
abundance: many

CDR3aa: CASSGVTENTGELFF
CDR3nt: TGCGCCAGCAGTGGGGTGACAGAGAACACCGGGGAGCTGTTTTTT
j_gene: TRBJ2-2
d_gene: .
v_gene: TRBV10-2
abundance: .

CDR3aa: CASSQDLGGQTDTQYF
CDR3nt: TGTGCCAGCAGCCAAGATCTCGGGGGCCAAACAGATACGCAGTATTTT
j_gene: TRBJ2-3
d_gene: .
v_gene: TRBV3-1
abundance: once

CDR3aa: CASSRIPTSGRAGTQYF
CDR3nt: TGCGCCAGCAGCCGTATCCCGACTAGCGGGAGGGCGGGTACGCAGTATTTT
j_gene: TRBJ2-3
d_gene: TRBD2
v_gene: TRBV4-1
abundance: .

CDR3aa: CASSGGGVQETQYF
CDR3nt: TGTGCCAGCAGTGGAGGGGGGGTTCAAGAGACCCAGTACTTC
j_gene: TRBJ2-5
d_gene: .
v_gene: TRBV6-1
abundance: few

CDR3aa: CASRELAGGNYEQYF
CDR3nt: TGTGCCAGCAGGGAACTAGCGGGGGGGAACTACGAGCAGTACTTC
j_gene: TRBJ2-7
d_gene: TRBD2
v_gene: TRBV2
abundance: .

CDR3aa: CSARGRDGELGYTF
CDR3nt: TGCAGTGCTAGAGGCCGGGACGGAGAATTAGGCTACACCTTC
j_gene: TRBJ1-2
d_gene: .
v_gene: TRBV20-1
abundance: .

CDR3aa: CASSSLKITSGWYEQYF
CDR3nt: TGTGCCAGCAGTTCCCTCAAAATTACTAGCGGGTGGTACGAGCAGTACTTC
j_gene: TRBJ2-7
d_gene: TRBD2
v_gene: TRBV28
abundance: .

CDR3aa: CSVHPGTGSMYEQYF
CDR3nt: TGCAGCGTCCACCCCGGGACAGGGAGTATGTACGAGCAGTACTTC
j_gene: TRBJ2-7
d_gene: TRBD1
v_gene: TRBV29-1
abundance: .

CDR3aa: CSVSTGTQYF
CDR3nt: TGCAGCGTCAGCACAGGTACGCAGTATTTT
j_gene: TRBJ2-3
d_gene: .
v_gene: TRBV29-1
abundance: few

CDR3aa: CASSQVPGQGTGTEAFF
CDR3nt: TGTGCCAGCAGTCAAGTCCCGGGACAGGGAACAGGGACTGAAGCTTTCTTT
j_gene: TRBJ1-1
d_gene: TRBD1
v_gene: TRBV28
abundance: .

CDR3aa: CASSSIGRTGSAGIQYF
CDR3nt: TGTGCCAGCAGCTCCATAGGAAGGACAGGGTCGGCGGGCATTCAGTACTTC
j_gene: TRBJ2-4
d_gene: TRBD1
v_gene: TRBV11-2
abundance: .

CDR3aa: CASSLFASGGPYEQYF
CDR3nt: TGTGCCAGCAGTTTATTCGCCTCGGGGGGTCCCTACGAGCAGTACTTC
j_gene: TRBJ2-7
d_gene: TRBD2
v_gene: TRBV27
abundance: .

CDR3aa: CASSERTSGKDEQFF
CDR3nt: TGCGCCAGCAGTGAGAGGACTAGCGGTAAAGATGAGCAGTTCTTC
j_gene: TRBJ2-1
d_gene: TRBD2
v_gene: TRBV10-1
abundance: .

CDR3aa: CASSQERVAKTIQYF
CDR3nt: TGTGCCAGCAGCCAAGAGAGAGTAGCCAAAACCATTCAGTACTTC
j_gene: TRBJ2-4
d_gene: .
v_gene: TRBV3-1
abundance: .

CDR3aa: CAWSVVGNEQFF
CDR3nt: TGTGCCTGGAGTGTCGTGGGCAATGAGCAGTTCTTC
j_gene: TRBJ2-1
d_gene: .
v_gene: TRBV30
abundance: few

CDR3aa: CATSRGGGNNQPQHF
CDR3nt: TGTGCCACCAGCCGCGGGGGAGGGAACAATCAGCCCCAGCATTTT
j_gene: TRBJ1-5
d_gene: .
v_gene: TRBV15
abundance: .

CDR3aa: CASSQDPVAVATDTQYF
CDR3nt: TGCGCCAGCAGCCAAGATCCGGTAGCGGTAGCCACAGATACGCAGTATTTT
j_gene: TRBJ2-3
d_gene: .
v_gene: TRBV4-1
abundance: many

CDR3aa: CASSHPGGETTNEKLFF
CDR3nt: TGTGCCAGCAGCCACCCCGGGGGCGAAACAACTAATGAAAAACTGTTTTTT
j_gene: TRBJ1-4
d_gene: .
v_gene: TRBV7-9
abundance: .

CDR3aa: CASRISGRPTDTQYF
CDR3nt: TGTGCCAGCCGTATTAGCGGGAGGCCGACAGATACGCAGTATTTT
j_gene: TRBJ2-3
d_gene: TRBD2
v_gene: TRBV11-2
abundance: .

CDR3aa: CASRHREGSYNEQFF
CDR3nt: TGTGCCAGCAGACACCGGGAGGGCTCCTACAATGAGCAGTTCTTC
j_gene: TRBJ2-1
d_gene: TRBD2
v_gene: TRBV6-1
abundance: few

CDR3aa: CSVENQAYEQYF
CDR3nt: TGCAGCGTTGAAAATCAGGCCTACGAGCAGTACTTC
j_gene: TRBJ2-7
d_gene: .
v_gene: TRBV29-1
abundance: many

CDR3aa: CSARGPGLAETQYF
CDR3nt: TGCAGTGCTAGAGGCCCGGGACTAGCGGAGACCCAGTACTTC
j_gene: TRBJ2-5
d_gene: TRBD2
v_gene: TRBV20-1
abundance: .

CDR3aa: CASSQERQSYEQYF
CDR3nt: TGCGCCAGCAGCCAAGAGAGACAGTCCTACGAGCAGTACTTC
j_gene: TRBJ2-7
d_gene: .
v_gene: TRBV4-1
abundance: .

CDR3aa: CSGVIAGGPGTQYF
CDR3nt: TGCAGTGGAGTAATAGCGGGAGGGCCAGGTACGCAGTATTTT
j_gene: TRBJ2-3
d_gene: TRBD2
v_gene: TRBV20-1
abundance: .

CDR3aa: CASSADTSGNGADTQYF
CDR3nt: TGCGCCAGCAGCGCAGATACTAGCGGGAACGGGGCAGATACGCAGTATTTT
j_gene: TRBJ2-3
d_gene: TRBD2
v_gene: TRBV5-1
abundance: .